These 14 T cell receptor beta chains were sequenced from one sample in a study of T-cell memory formation after mild COVID-19. Via MiXCR, TCRdb re-called the 5' RACE reads, giving one row per CDR3 protein. The sample shows 500,000 to 600,000 distinct CDR3 sequences, roughly 18% of them seen only once. Input material: PBMCs or a T cell subset sorted from them (not recorded which). The origin of the receptors is an adult woman who had mild COVID-19 (a few samples of this study predate the infection). Cell type and time point are not known.

This clonotype appeared a few times. Written as DNA, the CDR3 is TGTGCCAGCAGCTTAAGCAGGGGATTAGGCAAAAACATTCAGTACTTC. It is translated as CASSLSRGLGKNIQYF. This chain uses TRBV7-9 with TRBJ2-4; D perhaps matches TRBD1 (6 bases). The CDR3 extends over 16 amino acids. Germline V lookup: CDR1 SEHNR, CDR2 FQNEAQ (reference sequence). V was cut by 2 bases and J by 3 bases, with 14 bases left in between.

The sample holds a few counts of this clonotype. The chain uses TRBV7-2 and TRBJ2-7; D perhaps matches TRBD2 (6 bases). The V end lost 4 bases, the J end lost 3 bases, and 13 bases lay between the germline ends. Germline V lookup: CDR1 SGHTA, CDR2 FQGNSA. The CDR3 is made up of 14 amino acids. The CDR3 DNA follows: TGTGCCAGCAGCTCACTGACTAGAGGCTACGAGCAGTACTTC. Translated: CASSSLTRGYEQYF.

The chain links TRBV6-5 to TRBJ2-5; maybe TRBD2 (5 bases). V was trimmed by 5 bases and J by 8 bases, leaving 18 bases between them. The CDR3 totals 14 residues. CDR1 is MNHEY, CDR2 SVGAGI, per germline. CDR3 nucleotides: TGTGCCAGCAGTCAAATAGGACTTGCCCACACCCAGTACTTC. Its translation is CASSQIGLAHTQYF.

This clonotype was seen a handful of times. V usage is TRBV12-3 or TRBV12-4 and J usage is TRBJ1-3; D gene uncertain. CDR3 length: 12 residues. Trimming removed 3 bases at V and 5 bases at J, with 5 bases between. The CDR3 region is CASSFDRNTIYF. In DNA form, the CDR3 reads TGTGCCAGCAGTTTTGACCGAAACACCATATATTTT.

In its sample, this clonotype was seen a few times. V is TRBV2 and J is TRBJ2-4, with D possibly being TRBD1 (5 bases). The length of the CDR3 is 15 residues. V was shortened by 5 bases and J by 0 bases, with 11 bases between the two germline ends. Germline CDR1 reads SNHLY; CDR2 reads FYNNEI. The CDR3 loop is CASSSDRGAKNIQYF. The CDR3 DNA sequence: TGTGCCAGCAGTTCTGACAGAGGAGCCAAAAACATTCAGTACTTC.

This chain links TRBV6-5 with TRBJ2-2; D unclear. The CDR3 is 15 residues long. The V and J ends lost 6 bases and 1 base respectively, with 12 bases between them. Germline-derived CDR1 and CDR2 are MNHEY and SVGAGI. CDR3 DNA: TGTGCCAGCAGCTCCATCGACCAGAACACCGGGGAGCTGTTTTTT. This codes for CASSSIDQNTGELFF.

The V gene is TRBV12-3 or TRBV12-4, the J gene TRBJ2-1, with 8 bases lining up with TRBD2. The CDR3 contains 15 residues. The V and J ends lost 5 bases and 0 bases, in that order; junction bases with no gene match: 3. CDR3 nucleotide sequence: TGTGCCAGCAGTGAGCGGGGGAACTCCTACAATGAGCAGTTCTTC. Amino acids: CASSERGNSYNEQFF.

This clonotype was counted ten times or more. The V gene is TRBV7-6, the J gene TRBJ1-1; D is possibly TRBD1 (6 bases). This CDR3 spans 13 amino acids. V lost 4 bases to trimming and J lost 3 bases, with 9 bases between them. In germline, CDR1 is SGHVS, CDR2 FNYEAQ. The CDR3 loop reads CASSYNRDTEAFF. CDR3 coding DNA: TGTGCCAGCAGCTACAACAGGGACACTGAAGCTTTCTTT.

In its sample, this clonotype was seen a few times. This sequence joins TRBV15 and TRBJ2-7, with 8 bases matching TRBD2. The CDR3 length is 15 residues. V trimming: 0 bases; J trimming: 3 bases; junction bases outside the gene matches: 4. Germline V gene sequence: CDR1 LNHNV, CDR2 YYDKDF (reference sequence). The CDR3, as DNA: TGTGCCACCAGCAGAGATCGGGGGGGCTTCTACGAGCAGTACTTC. It is translated as CATSRDRGGFYEQYF.

This clonotype was detected a few times. The chain couples TRBV7-6 to TRBJ1-1; D not certain. V shed 5 bases and J shed 5 bases, with 15 bases lying between them. This CDR3 has 14 amino acids. CDR1 and CDR2 (germline): SGHVS, FNYEAQ. CDR3 in amino acids: CASSPYTAVTEAFF. Here the CDR3 DNA reads TGTGCCAGCAGCCCCTACACGGCGGTGACTGAAGCTTTCTTT.

The gene calls are TRBV5-6 and TRBJ2-2; 7 nucleotides align to TRBD2. The junction had 12 bases not matched to a gene; V was cut back by 4 bases and J by 0 bases. This CDR3 contains 18 residues. Germline V CDR1 and CDR2: SGHDT, YYEEEE. CDR3 region: CASSRPGLPNPNTGELFF. In nucleotides, the CDR3 is TGTGCCAGCAGCCGCCCGGGACTACCTAACCCGAACACCGGGGAGCTGTTTTTT.

The V and J genes are TRBV29-1 and TRBJ1-1, with a possible D match to TRBD1 (5 bases). This CDR3 contains 12 residues. The germline gives CDR1 SQVTM, CDR2 ANQGSEA. The V gene lost 0 bases and the J gene lost 6 bases, with 8 bases spanning the gap. CDR3 DNA: TGCAGCGTTGAAGAAGGCAGGGCTGAAGCTTTCTTT. This gives the protein CSVEEGRAEAFF. Based on the CDR3 plus reference TRBV29-1 and TRBJ1-1, the full variable domain is SAVISQKPSRDICQRGTSLTIQCQVDSQVTMMFWYRQQPGQSLTLIATANQGSEATYESGFVIDKFPISRPNLTFSTLTVSNMSPEDSSIYLCSVEEGRAEAFFGQGTRLTVV.

This clonotype was observed a handful of times. The chain combines TRBV6-6 with TRBJ1-2; tentatively, D is TRBD1 (6 bases). Germline values: CDR1 MNHNY, CDR2 SVGAGI (reference sequence). The V end was cut by 4 bases, the J end by 1 base, with 10 bases between. The CDR3 is 14 residues long. The CDR3 reads CASSSDSRNYGYTF. DNA for the CDR3: TGTGCCAGCAGTTCGGACAGCCGTAACTATGGCTACACCTTC.

This clonotype was counted a few times. This rearrangement joins TRBV7-2 to TRBJ2-5; no clear D. The V and J ends lost 7 bases and 5 bases respectively, with 14 bases between them. The germline V gene has CDR1 SGHTA and CDR2 FQGNSA. This CDR3 region has 13 residues. The CDR3 coding sequence is TGTGCCAGCACCCTAGACCGAGGCGAGACCCAGTACTTC. As protein: CASTLDRGETQYF.